The next 30 T cell receptor beta chains were all read from a single sample in a study of blood T cell repertoires in COVID-19. Produced via immunoSEQ multiplex PCR; TCRdb's table is partial and in-frame only. The sample holds about 140,000 clones; roughly four fifths are singletons and the top ten take roughly 7.3%. The sample consisted of peripheral blood. These receptors were collected from a human donor in a cohort sampled during active COVID-19.

This rearrangement joins TRBV6-2 or TRBV6-3 to TRBJ2-7, with 9 bases that match TRBD2. This CDR3 spans 19 amino acids. Per the germline V gene, CDR1 is MNHEY and CDR2 is SVGEGT. With V trimmed by 4 bases and J by 6 bases, 22 bases remained unmatched. The CDR3 DNA is TGTGCCAGCAGTTCCAGCCTGGTTGGACTAGCGAAGGCCCAGGGCGAGCAGTACTTC. This translates into CASSSSLVGLAKAQGEQYF.

This clone was counted only a few times. The chain recombines TRBV11-2 with TRBJ2-4; no reliable D call. In germline, CDR1 is SGHAT, CDR2 FQNNGV. This CDR3 contains 14 residues. The V and J ends lost 4 bases and 0 bases respectively, with 7 bases between them. This CDR3 is CASSSRLAKNIQYF. As DNA, the CDR3 is TGTGCCAGCAGCTCTAGACTAGCCAAAAACATTCAGTACTTC.

V gene TRBV7-9 combines with J gene TRBJ2-5; 9 bases fit TRBD1. This CDR3 spans 15 amino acids. V was clipped by 5 bases and J by 6 bases; unmatched bases: 10. Germline V gene data show CDR1 as SEHNR and CDR2 as FQNEAQ (reference sequence). The CDR3 DNA is TGTGCCAGCAGCGCACCCCGACAGGGGGTTAAGACCCAGTACTTC. Translated, it gives CASSAPRQGVKTQYF.

The V and J genes are TRBV6-5 and TRBJ1-1; tentative D call: TRBD1 (6 bases). The germline gives CDR1 MNHEY, CDR2 SVGAGI. V lost 6 bases and J lost 1, with 12 bases in between. The CDR3 has 14 residues. The DNA for the CDR3 is TGTGCCAGCAGAAAACAGGGCTGGAACACTGAAGCTTTCTTT. This sequence encodes CASRKQGWNTEAFF.

J is TRBJ1-2 and V is TRBV11-1, with D uncertain. CDR3 size: 12 residues. The V gene lost 4 bases and the J gene lost 6 bases, with 9 bases spanning the gap. CDR1 is SGHAT and CDR2 is FQDESV in the germline V gene (reference sequence). CDR3 DNA sequence: TGTGCCAGCAGCTGGCGCGGCCATGGCTACACCTTC. This encodes CASSWRGHGYTF. The whole variable domain, filled in from reference TRBV11-1 and TRBJ1-2, reads EAEVAQSPRYKITEKSQAVAFWCDPISGHATLYWYRQILGQGPELLVQFQDESVVDDSQLPKDRFSAERLKGVDSTLKIQPAELGDSAMYLCASSWRGHGYTFGSGTRLTVV.

This clone appeared once. V usage is TRBV19 and J usage is TRBJ2-3; a weak D match, TRBD1 (6 bases). The CDR3 is 13 residues long. Trimming shortened V by 4 bases and J by 9 bases, and 14 bases separated the two germline ends. Looked up from germline, CDR1 is LNHDA and CDR2 is SQIVND (reference sequence). The DNA for the CDR3 is TGTGCCAGTAGTAGCACCCAGGGGAACACGCAGTATTTT. Protein: CASSSTQGNTQYF.

This clone has only one observation. Written as DNA, the CDR3 is TGTGCCAGCAGCAATCGACTCACAGATACGCAGTATTTT. Translation: CASSNRLTDTQYF. This chain connects TRBV9 to TRBJ2-3, with D hard to call. The CDR3 is 13 residues long. Germline CDR1 and CDR2: SGDLS and YYNGEE. The V end lost 4 bases, the J end lost 2 bases, and 8 bases lay between the germline ends.

This chain connects TRBV24-1 to TRBJ1-4; unclear D gene. Germline values: CDR1 KGHDR, CDR2 SFDVKD. Trimming shortened V by 5 bases and J by 8 bases, and 11 bases separated the two germline ends. This CDR3 is 13 amino acids long. The DNA of the CDR3 is TGTGCCACCAGTGGTTATAACGGGGAAAAACTGTTTTTT. This gives the protein CATSGYNGEKLFF.

The genes are TRBV5-1 and TRBJ2-3, with D maybe TRBD1 (5 bases). Between the trimmed V and J ends, which lost 3 bases and 4 bases, there was a span of 12 bases. The CDR3 totals 14 residues. The V gene's germline CDR1 is SGHRS and CDR2 YFSETQ. CDR3 residues: CASSSRRDADTQYF. DNA of the CDR3: TGCGCCAGCAGCTCACGCAGGGATGCAGATACGCAGTATTTT. Drawing the rest from reference TRBV5-1 and TRBJ2-3, the complete variable domain is KAGVTQTPRYLIKTRGQQVTLSCSPISGHRSVSWYQQTPGQGLQFLFEYFSETQRNKGNFPGRFSGRQFSNSRSEMNVSTLELGDSALYLCASSSRRDADTQYFGPGTRLTVL.

V usage is TRBV6-5 and J usage is TRBJ2-5; TRBD2 might be the D (5 bases). Trimming cost V 6 bases and J 0 bases, with 5 bases left between them. CDR1 is MNHEY, CDR2 SVGAGI, per germline. The CDR3 contains 12 residues. As DNA, the CDR3 is TGTGCCAGCAGGCGGGACCAAGAGACCCAGTACTTC. It specifies CASRRDQETQYF.

The gene calls are TRBV4-1 and TRBJ2-3, with 11 bases identical to TRBD2. CDR3 length: 14 residues. J gave up 5 bases and V 6 bases, and 4 bases lay outside the gene matches. Germline V gives CDR1 MGHRA, CDR2 YSYEKL. CDR3 DNA: TGCGCCAGCAGGCTAGCGGGGGGTATAGATACGCAGTATTTT. Its protein is CASRLAGGIDTQYF.

V is TRBV9 and J is TRBJ1-4, with unresolved D. Deletions cut 4 bases from V and 3 bases from J, with 16 bases between. This CDR3 region has 16 residues. Germline loops: CDR1 SGDLS, CDR2 YYNGEE. DNA of the CDR3: TGTGCCAGCAGCCCTACTCGTGGTGATCCTAATGAAAAACTGTTTTTT. This translates into CASSPTRGDPNEKLFF.

The chain has TRBV6-5 and TRBJ1-1, with a tentative D call TRBD1 (6 bases). V was shortened by 7 bases and J by 5 bases, with 17 bases between the two germline ends. The CDR3 sequence is 14 residues long. The germline gives CDR1 MNHEY, CDR2 SVGAGI. Here the CDR3 DNA reads TGTGCCAGCATGGCGCGGGGGGCTTGGACTGAAGCTTTCTTT. Translated: CASMARGAWTEAFF.

V and J are TRBV29-1 and TRBJ1-1, with 9 positions matching TRBD1. Germline V CDR1 and CDR2: SQVTM, ANQGSEA. The CDR3 sequence is 13 residues long. Trimming removed 8 bases from V and 5 bases from J; junction bases left unmatched: 9. CDR3 protein: CSFGQGRATEAFF. CDR3 nucleotides: TGCAGCTTCGGACAGGGGCGAGCGACTGAAGCTTTCTTT.

The chain combines TRBV5-1 with TRBJ1-1, with D possibly TRBD1 on 6 matching bases. CDR1 is SGHRS, CDR2 YFSETQ, per germline. V lost 1 base to trimming and J lost 0 bases, with 10 bases between them. The CDR3 is 15 amino acids. CDR3 DNA: TGCGCCAGCAGCTTGCTCGGACAGTTGAACACTGAAGCTTTCTTT. Amino acids: CASSLLGQLNTEAFF.

This clone was detected only once. The rearrangement links TRBV29-1 to TRBJ2-2; 8 bases agree with TRBD2. CDR1 SQVTM and CDR2 ANQGSEA come from the germline V gene. CDR3 length: 16 amino acids. V dropped 3 bases and J dropped 5; count of bases not matched to a gene: 11. For the CDR3, the DNA is TGCAGCGTTGAGGTCGGCGGGGGGCTTTCGACCGGGGAGCTGTTTTTT. As protein: CSVEVGGGLSTGELFF.

CDR3 residues: CASSSAGQGNTEAFF. The CDR3 nucleotides are TGTGCCAGCAGTTCCGCAGGACAGGGGAACACTGAAGCTTTCTTT. This chain uses TRBV6-2 or TRBV6-3 with TRBJ1-1; 8 bases match TRBD1. CDR1 MNHEY and CDR2 SVGEGT come from the germline V gene. There are 15 residues in the CDR3. V trimming: 4 bases; J trimming: 1 base; junction bases outside the gene matches: 5.

The chain joins TRBV7-9 to TRBJ1-4, with D unclear. This CDR3 contains 13 residues. Germline loops: CDR1 SEHNR, CDR2 FQNEAQ (reference sequence). Trimming took 4 bases from V and 4 from J, leaving 7 bases between them. The CDR3 nucleotides are TGTGCCAGCAGCTCCAACGGTAATGAAAAACTGTTTTTT. Amino acid sequence: CASSSNGNEKLFF.

This chain's CDR3 is CASSTGSDTGELFF. The CDR3 bases are TGTGCCAGCAGCACCGGGAGCGACACCGGGGAGCTGTTTTTT. The rearrangement uses TRBV9 and TRBJ2-2; D is possibly TRBD2 (6 bases). Germline-derived CDR1 and CDR2 are SGDLS and YYNGEE. CDR3 length equals 14 residues. V was shortened by 4 bases and J by 3 bases, with 10 bases between the two germline ends.

This rearrangement joins TRBV11-2 to TRBJ1-1; 7 nucleotides match TRBD1. Per germline, CDR1 SGHAT and CDR2 FQNNGV. Trimming cost V 4 bases and J 3 bases; bases outside gene matches: 2. The CDR3 has 13 amino acids. The CDR3 sequence is CASSSTGYTEAFF. The CDR3 DNA sequence: TGTGCCAGCAGCTCGACAGGGTACACTGAAGCTTTCTTT.

The J gene is TRBJ1-1, the V gene TRBV7-2, with TRBD1 as a possible D gene (6 bases). This CDR3 has 14 amino acids. The ends were cut back, 3 bases at V and 7 bases at J, with 15 bases in the middle. CDR1 and CDR2 from the germline V gene are SGHTA and FQGNSA. For the CDR3, the DNA is TGTGCCAGCAGCTTGGAACAGGGAATTGGTGAAGCTTTCTTT. It specifies CASSLEQGIGEAFF.

This clone appeared a single time. The chain couples TRBV28 to TRBJ2-2, with 9 bases aligning to TRBD1. Germline lookup yields CDR1 MDHEN and CDR2 SYDVKM. The CDR3 has 16 residues. Germline trimming cut 6 bases from V and 4 bases from J; bases unmatched to any gene: 9. The CDR3 sequence is CASSTPGQGATGELFF. The CDR3 bases are TGTGCCAGCAGCACACCGGGACAGGGAGCCACCGGGGAGCTGTTTTTT.

The chain links TRBV6-5 to TRBJ2-7; 9 bases are a match to TRBD1. CDR1 MNHEY and CDR2 SVGAGI come from the germline V gene. The CDR3 runs 14 residues. After removal of 7 bases from V and 4 bases from J, the junction contained 8 bases not matched to a gene. The CDR3 loop reads CASTRGQGVYEQYF. The CDR3 nucleotides are TGTGCCAGCACACGGGGACAGGGAGTTTACGAGCAGTACTTC.

The chain recombines TRBV5-1 with TRBJ1-2; D may be TRBD1 (6 bases). V lost 3 bases and J 4 bases, leaving 13 bases between the germline ends. Germline loops: CDR1 SGHRS, CDR2 YFSETQ. CDR3 length: 14 amino acids. This CDR3 is CASSSDSTIYGYTF. CDR3 DNA sequence: TGCGCCAGCAGCTCGGACAGCACCATCTATGGCTACACCTTC.

V is TRBV7-2 and J is TRBJ2-1, with 8 bases that match TRBD2. This CDR3 is built from 15 residues. From germline, CDR1 is SGHTA and CDR2 FQGNSA. The ends lost 4 bases at V and 9 bases at J; junction bases unmatched: 11. The CDR3 loop is CASSSVRGGSSEQFF. CDR3 nucleotides: TGTGCCAGCAGCTCCGTTCGGGGGGGCTCGAGTGAGCAGTTCTTC.

The genes are TRBV5-1 and TRBJ2-5; tentatively, D is TRBD1 (5 bases). The V end was cut by 5 bases, the J end by 1 base, with 6 bases between. Per the germline V gene, CDR1 is SGHRS and CDR2 is YFSETQ. The CDR3 runs 12 residues. This CDR3 reads CASRDSQETQYF. The DNA of the CDR3 is TGCGCCAGCAGAGACAGCCAAGAGACCCAGTACTTC.

This chain uses TRBV2 with TRBJ1-5, with a possible D match to TRBD1 (5 bases). Germline CDR1 and CDR2: SNHLY and FYNNEI. There are 14 residues in the CDR3. V lost 6 bases to trimming and J lost 5 bases, with 14 bases between them. The CDR3 loop reads CASSRQGGDQPQHF. CDR3 bases: TGTGCCAGCAGCCGCCAGGGAGGGGATCAGCCCCAGCATTTT.

As DNA, the CDR3 is TGCGCCAGCAGCTTGGGGCAGGCATACTCTGGGGCCAACGTCCTGACTTTC. Protein: CASSLGQAYSGANVLTF. V gene TRBV5-1 combines with J gene TRBJ2-6; D is unclear. The CDR3 runs to 17 residues. V lost 0 bases, J lost 0 bases, and 10 bases lay in between. The germline V gene has CDR1 SGHRS and CDR2 YFSETQ.

The rearrangement links TRBV5-4 to TRBJ2-2, with TRBD2 as a possible D gene (6 bases). Germline V gene data show CDR1 as SGHNT and CDR2 as YYREEE (reference sequence). The V end was cut by 2 bases, the J end by 4 bases, with 15 bases between. The CDR3 covers 16 residues. CDR3 DNA sequence: TGTGCCAGCAGCTTAGGAGGGGTTCTGGCCACCGGGGAGCTGTTTTTT. Encoded protein: CASSLGGVLATGELFF. The complete variable domain, with remaining parts taken from reference TRBV5-4 and TRBJ2-2, reads ETGVTQSPTHLIKTRGQQVTLRCSSQSGHNTVSWYQQALGQGPQFIFQYYREEENGRGNFPPRFSGLQFPNYSSELNVNALELDDSALYLCASSLGGVLATGELFFGEGSRLTVL.

The chain joins TRBV3-1 (or the pseudogene TRBV3-2) to TRBJ1-3; no reliable D call. Germline V gene data show CDR1 as LGHDT and CDR2 as YNNKEL (reference sequence). The CDR3 loop spans 16 amino acids. V lost 1 base and J lost 0, with 10 bases in between. The CDR3 coding sequence is TGTGCCAGCAGCCAAGCGTCAGCGAGCTCTGGAAACACCATATATTTT. This encodes CASSQASASSGNTIYF.